The 21 T cell receptor beta chains below were found in one sample sequenced in a study of T cells in Graves' hyperthyroidism and ophthalmopathy (dated by TCRdb to between 2019 and 2020). Receptor amplification or capture employed multiplex PCR. Sequencing was carried out with an Illumina HiSeq 2000. TCR beta CDR3 regions were amplified from RNA transcripts. A first-round RT-PCR of the TCR CDR3 used the HTBI primer set with the Qiagen OneStep RT-PCR kit. TCRdb ran its own pipeline on the public reads, namely fastp trimming at Q25 and MiXCR clone calling, and kept in-frame beta chains. Under each unique CDR3 protein, matching rows form one entry showing the most common genes and DNA. Recorded for this sample are 800,000 or so distinct CDR3 sequences; roughly 37% of them occurred a single time. 7.5% to 9.5% of the sample is in the top ten clones. The sample was blood. The receptors derive from a man aged 18 to 29 with Graves' hyperthyroidism.

CDR3 in DNA: TGTGCCAGCAGCCAAGAAGGGCTAGCGGCATTGGGAGAGACCCAGTACTTC. Protein sequence: CASSQEGLAALGETQYF. V gene TRBV7-9 combines with J gene TRBJ2-5; TRBD2 matches at 7 bases. From germline, CDR1 is SEHNR and CDR2 FQNEAQ (reference sequence). CDR3 length equals 17 residues. The ends lost 5 bases at V and 4 bases at J; junction bases unmatched: 16.

Ten or more counts support this clonotype. The genes are TRBV28 and TRBJ2-5, with D unresolved. The CDR3 runs to 12 residues. Per the germline V gene, CDR1 is MDHEN and CDR2 is SYDVKM. V was cut by 4 bases and J by 2 bases, with 5 bases left in between. CDR3 protein: CASSSVQETQYF. The CDR3 DNA reads TGTGCCAGCAGTTCCGTACAAGAGACCCAGTACTTC.

The CDR3 protein is CASSQDGGTYEQYF. The DNA for the CDR3 is TGCGCCAGCAGCCAAGACGGGGGGACCTACGAGCAGTACTTC. This chain joins TRBV4-3 and TRBJ2-7; 7 bases fit TRBD2. This CDR3 region has 14 residues. J was trimmed by 2 bases and V by 0 bases; bases with no gene match: 1. Germline CDR1 LGHNA, CDR2 YSLEER.

This clonotype was seen at least ten times. The chain links TRBV29-1 to TRBJ1-2, with 7 positions matching TRBD1. The J segment lost 4 bases and the V segment lost 5 bases, leaving 4 bases of the junction unmatched. Looked up from germline, CDR1 is SQVTM and CDR2 is ANQGSEA. This CDR3 spans 12 amino acids. The CDR3 here is CSVWTGPYGYTF. The CDR3 DNA reads TGCAGCGTTTGGACAGGCCCCTATGGCTACACCTTC.

The count of this clonotype is one. At one end, the junction sequence differs from germline, possibly due to a read error. The V and J genes are TRBV9 and TRBJ1-1, with TRBD1 matching over 7 bases. The CDR3 sequence is 13 residues long. CDR1 is SGDLS, CDR2 YYNGEE, per germline. For the CDR3, the DNA is TGTGCCAGCAGCGTAGAGGGGACAGCTGAAGCTTCCTTT. Its translation: CASSVEGTAEASF. The full variable domain, completed using reference TRBV9 and TRBJ1-1, is DSGVTQTPKHLITATGQRVTLRCSPRSGDLSVYWYQQSLDQGLQFLIQYYNGEERAKGNILERFSAQQFPDLHSELNLSSLELGDSALYFCASSVEGTAEASFGQGTRLTVV.

This chain uses TRBV7-9 with TRBJ1-2; unclear D gene. In germline, CDR1 is SEHNR, CDR2 FQNEAQ (reference sequence). The CDR3 sequence is 13 residues long. The V gene lost 8 bases and the J gene lost 4 bases, with 14 bases spanning the gap. The CDR3 region is CASRPGFLYGYTF. The CDR3 coding sequence is TGTGCCAGCCGCCCCGGGTTCCTCTATGGCTACACCTTC.

Of note for this clonotype: At one end, the junction sequence differs from germline, possibly due to a read error. The V call is TRBV10-3, the J call TRBJ2-6, with TRBD1 matching 10 bases. This CDR3 comprises 15 residues. Germline V gives CDR1 ENHRY, CDR2 SYGVKD. CDR3 protein: CAITGAKTGGLTEAF. The CDR3 DNA reads as TGTGCCATCACCGGAGCCAAGACAGGGGGCTTGACTGAAGCTTTC.

This clonotype came up a few times. V usage is TRBV7-6 and J usage is TRBJ2-5, with a weak D call TRBD2 (5 bases). Germline assignment: CDR1 SGHVS and CDR2 FNYEAQ. V was trimmed by 2 bases and J by 5 bases, leaving 9 bases between them. The CDR3 is made up of 13 amino acids. The CDR3 loop is CASSLYPGETQYF. The CDR3 DNA reads as TGTGCCAGCAGCTTATATCCGGGGGAGACCCAGTACTTC.

The chain uses TRBV25-1 and TRBJ2-7; 9 bases map to TRBD1. V was clipped by 10 bases and J by 2 bases; unmatched bases: 6. There are 13 residues in the CDR3. Germline loops: CDR1 MGHDK, CDR2 SYGVNS. CDR3 in amino acids: CATGQGGPYEQYF. The CDR3 bases are TGTGCCACGGGACAGGGAGGCCCCTACGAGCAGTACTTC.

This clonotype was detected many times. The chain joins TRBV7-9 to TRBJ1-6; D unresolved. V was pared by 2 bases and J by 16 bases, with 15 bases between. The CDR3 covers 13 residues. CDR1 SEHNR and CDR2 FQNEAQ come from the germline V gene (reference sequence). In DNA form, the CDR3 reads TGTGCCAGCAGCTTAACTGGAGGAGAGAATCTCCACTTT. Protein sequence: CASSLTGGENLHF. Variable domain in full (rest from reference TRBV7-9 and TRBJ1-6): DTGVSQNPRHKITKRGQNVTFRCDPISEHNRLYWYRQTLGQGPEFLTYFQNEAQLEKSRLLSDRFSAERPKGSFSTLEIQRTEQGDSAMYLCASSLTGGENLHFGNGTRLTVT.

This clonotype came up a few times. The chain uses TRBV2 and TRBJ1-2; 7 nucleotides line up with TRBD1. Germline trimming cut 6 bases from V and 8 bases from J; bases unmatched to any gene: 9. Germline V gene data show CDR1 as SNHLY and CDR2 as FYNNEI. CDR3 length equals 13 residues. This chain's CDR3 is CASRGDSSTGYTF. As DNA, the CDR3 is TGTGCCAGCAGAGGGGACAGTTCTACAGGCTACACCTTC.

As to this clonotype: A much larger clone differs from this one at a single base, so this may be a read error. The CDR3 loop reads CVSSLEAARDEAFF. The CDR3 DNA reads TGTGTCAGCAGCTTAGAAGCGGCGAGGGACGAAGCTTTCTTT. V is TRBV7-9 and J is TRBJ1-1; D may be TRBD1 (5 bases). Germline CDR1 SEHNR, CDR2 FQNEAQ (reference sequence). The CDR3 runs 14 residues.

In its sample, this clonotype was seen many times. Sequence at one end of the junction differs from germline and may be a read error. The chain has TRBV7-7 and TRBJ1-6; 8 bases agree with TRBD1. CDR3 length equals 13 residues. Per the germline V gene, CDR1 is SSHAT and CDR2 is FNYEAQ (reference sequence). CDR3 amino acids: CASSPGQGSPLHF. In DNA, the CDR3 is TGTGCTAGCAGCCCCGGACAGGGTTCACCCCTCCACTTT. Looking up the rest from reference TRBV7-7 and TRBJ1-6 gives the full variable domain: GAGVSQSPRYKVTKRGQDVTLRCDPISSHATLYWYQQALGQGPEFLTYFNYEAQPDKSGLPSDRFSAERPEGSISTLTIQRTEQRDSAMYRCASSPGQGSPLHFGNGTRLTVT.

The chain uses TRBV25-1 and TRBJ2-2; 7 nucleotides agree with TRBD1. The CDR3 contains 15 residues. The J segment lost 1 base and the V segment lost 6 bases, leaving 5 bases of the junction unmatched. CDR1 and CDR2 (germline): MGHDK, SYGVNS. The CDR3, as DNA: TGTGCCAGCAGCCAGGGACAGATGAACACCGGGGAGCTGTTTTTT. Protein: CASSQGQMNTGELFF.

V gene TRBV9 combines with J gene TRBJ2-7; D may match TRBD1 or TRBD2 (5 bases each). Trimming removed 4 bases at V and 6 bases at J, with 23 bases between. Germline CDR1 reads SGDLS; CDR2 reads YYNGEE. The CDR3 totals 16 residues. CDR3 amino acids: CASSPQIGDAFLEQYF. CDR3 DNA sequence: TGTGCCAGCAGCCCCCAGATCGGGGACGCCTTTCTCGAGCAGTACTTC.

The chain employs TRBV25-1 and TRBJ2-7; D might be TRBD1 (6 bases). Germline V gives CDR1 MGHDK, CDR2 SYGVNS. The CDR3 contains 14 residues. V was clipped by 8 bases and J by 0 bases, with 14 bases between them. For the CDR3, the DNA is TGTGCCAGCCGAGGACAGTCAAGCTCCTACGAGCAGTACTTC. This translates into CASRGQSSSYEQYF.

The sample holds many counts of this clonotype. Being one base from a much bigger clone, this may be a read error. The J gene is TRBJ2-6, the V gene TRBV15; no reliable D call. CDR3 size: 15 residues. Germline V gene data show CDR1 as LNHNV and CDR2 as YYDKDF (reference sequence). Trimming cost V 0 bases and J 2 bases, with 5 bases left between them. CDR3 loop: CATSRDLPGANVLTF. The CDR3 nucleotides are TGTGCCACCAGCAGAGATCTACCTGGGGCCAACGTCCTGACTTTC.

This clonotype occurred many times. CDR3: CASSPGTDSPLHF. Here the CDR3 DNA reads TGTGCCAGCAGCCCCGGGACAGATTCACCCCTCCACTTT. The chain joins TRBV7-2 to TRBJ1-6, with 7 positions matching TRBD1. Germline CDR1 SGHTA, CDR2 FQGNSA. Losses at the gene ends were 5 bases for V and 8 bases for J; bases not matched to a gene: 3. The CDR3 runs to 13 residues.

The sample holds a few counts of this clonotype. This rearrangement joins TRBV7-9 to TRBJ2-7; the match to TRBD2 covers 10 bases. The CDR3 is made up of 14 amino acids. Trimming cost V 2 bases and J 6 bases; bases outside gene matches: 4. Germline V gene data show CDR1 as SEHNR and CDR2 as FQNEAQ (reference sequence). As DNA, the CDR3 is TGTGCCAGCAGCTTACTAGCGGGAGCGGTCGAGCAGTACTTC. It codes for CASSLLAGAVEQYF.

A few counts support this clonotype. V and J are TRBV7-2 and TRBJ2-5; the D is unclear. V was trimmed by 2 bases and J by 1 base, leaving 11 bases between them. Per the germline V gene, CDR1 is SGHTA and CDR2 is FQGNSA. The CDR3 totals 15 residues. CDR3 residues: CASSLRPALQETQYF. DNA for the CDR3: TGTGCCAGCAGCTTAAGGCCTGCGCTCCAAGAGACCCAGTACTTC. Combining the CDR3 with reference TRBV7-2 and TRBJ2-5 gives the whole variable domain GAGVSQSPSNKVTEKGKDVELRCDPISGHTALYWYRQSLGQGLEFLIYFQGNSAPDKSGLPSDRFSAERTGGSVSTLTIQRTQQEDSAVYLCASSLRPALQETQYFGPGTRLLVL.

This chain joins TRBV7-8 and TRBJ1-1, with a weak D call TRBD1 (5 bases). The germline V gene encodes CDR1 SGHVS and CDR2 FQNEAQ. The CDR3 is made up of 15 amino acids. The V gene lost 6 bases and the J gene lost 3 bases, with 17 bases spanning the gap. This CDR3 reads CASSTLQAGDTEAFF. The CDR3 DNA reads as TGTGCCAGCAGTACGCTACAGGCGGGGGACACTGAAGCTTTCTTT.